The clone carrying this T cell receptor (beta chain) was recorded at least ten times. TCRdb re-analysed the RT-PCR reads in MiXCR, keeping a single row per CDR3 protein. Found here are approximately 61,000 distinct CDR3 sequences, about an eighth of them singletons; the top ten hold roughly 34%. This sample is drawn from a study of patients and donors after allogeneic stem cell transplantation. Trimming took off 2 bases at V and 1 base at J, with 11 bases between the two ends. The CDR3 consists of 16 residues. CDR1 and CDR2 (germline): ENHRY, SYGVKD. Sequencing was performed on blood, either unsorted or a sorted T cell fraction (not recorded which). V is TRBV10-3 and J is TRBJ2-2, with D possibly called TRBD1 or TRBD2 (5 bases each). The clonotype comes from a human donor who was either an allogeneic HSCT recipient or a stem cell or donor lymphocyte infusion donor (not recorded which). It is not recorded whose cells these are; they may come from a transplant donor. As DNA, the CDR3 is TGTGCCATCAGTGAGACCGGGACGAAGAACACCGGGGAGCTGTTTTTT. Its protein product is CAISETGTKNTGELFF.